The clone carrying this T cell receptor (beta chain) was detected ten times or more. Its antigen is still unknown. The data belong to a study of Graves' ophthalmopathy and Graves' hyperthyroidism. Study observations and caveats: The 13-signature model separated ophthalmopathy from stable hyperthyroidism at roughly 90% sensitivity and nearly 83% specificity.

The authors amplified TCR beta CDR3 regions from RNA transcripts. The first-round RT-PCR employed HTBI primers together with the Qiagen OneStep RT-PCR kit. A multiplex PCR was then performed as the second round. TCRdb redid the calling of the multiplex PCR reads with MiXCR, one entry per CDR3 protein. The data show about 480,000 distinct CDR3 sequences, 13% to 15% seen once. Trimming took off 0 bases at V and 10 bases at J, with 10 bases between the two ends. Germline lookup yields CDR1 MNHNS and CDR2 SASEGT. The CDR3 has 13 residues. This chain uses TRBV6-1 with TRBJ1-5; no firm D call. The receptor was derived from a woman in her 30s with Graves' ophthalmopathy. The source material was blood. The CDR3 loop reads CASSEALDGPQHF. The CDR3 DNA is TGTGCCAGCAGTGAAGCGCTGGATGGACCCCAGCATTTT.